One and the same sample provided the 10 T cell receptor beta chains below, sequenced in a study of technical replicates of blood from a handful of donors. Sequencing used immunoSEQ multiplex PCR; TCRdb keeps in-frame clones, though not all of them. The data hold about 67,000 clones, with 95% to 98% observed a single time. Sequenced: T cells isolated from PBMCs. These receptors were taken from a human donor in good health.

This chain uses TRBV6-5 with TRBJ2-7; 7 bases fit TRBD2. Losses at the gene ends were 7 bases for V and 6 bases for J; bases not matched to a gene: 12. There are 14 residues in the CDR3. The germline gives CDR1 MNHEY, CDR2 SVGAGI. The DNA for the CDR3 is TGTGCCAGCACCATGAGAGGACTAGGAAGCGAGCAGTACTTC. Protein product: CASTMRGLGSEQYF.

The genes are TRBV2 and TRBJ1-1; unclear D gene. The CDR3 is 13 amino acids. Germline assignment: CDR1 SNHLY and CDR2 FYNNEI. The V end lost 2 bases, the J end lost 7 bases, and 11 bases lay between the germline ends. CDR3 DNA sequence: TGTGCCAGCAGTGAAAAACGCGTTGATGAAGCTTTCTTT. The encoded protein is CASSEKRVDEAFF.

The chain recombines TRBV6-1 with TRBJ1-4; maybe TRBD1 (6 bases). From germline, CDR1 is MNHNS and CDR2 SASEGT. V shed 11 bases and J shed 6 bases, with 19 bases lying between them. This CDR3 region has 14 residues. In DNA form, the CDR3 reads TGTGCCGCCCACTCCGGGACAAGCTATGAAAAACTGTTTTTT. It is translated as CAAHSGTSYEKLFF.

This clone was found a few times. J is TRBJ2-7 and V is TRBV5-1; 7 nucleotides agree with TRBD2. CDR3 length: 14 amino acids. The germline gives CDR1 SGHRS, CDR2 YFSETQ. J lost 2 bases, V lost 0 bases, and 2 bases had no gene match. CDR3 DNA: TGCGCCAGCAGCTTGGCTGGGACTACCTACGAGCAGTACTTC. Translation: CASSLAGTTYEQYF.

This chain joins TRBV7-2 and TRBJ2-7; D not resolved. Between the trimmed V and J ends, which lost 3 bases and 2 bases, there was a span of 17 bases. Per the germline V gene, CDR1 is SGHTA and CDR2 is FQGNSA. The CDR3 extends over 16 amino acids. As DNA, the CDR3 is TGTGCCAGCAGCTTGGATCGGCGGTTTAGAACCTACGAGCAGTACTTC. Protein product: CASSLDRRFRTYEQYF.

V usage is TRBV29-1 and J usage is TRBJ1-5, with D perhaps matching TRBD1 (5 bases). Germline V CDR1 and CDR2: SQVTM, ANQGSEA. The CDR3 contains 13 residues. Trimming left V 6 bases short and J 5 bases short, with 14 bases between. CDR3 protein: CSVGDAQDQPQHF. The CDR3 DNA sequence: TGCAGCGTCGGAGATGCACAGGATCAGCCCCAGCATTTT.

This chain uses TRBV6-6 with TRBJ2-7, with 10 bases aligning to TRBD1. The CDR3 totals 15 residues. The V gene's germline CDR1 is MNHNY and CDR2 SVGAGI (reference sequence). V gave up 5 bases and J gave up 5 bases; unmatched junction bases: 9. CDR3 in amino acids: CASSPADRGYDEQYF. CDR3 DNA sequence: TGTGCCAGCAGTCCCGCGGACAGGGGGTACGACGAGCAGTACTTC.

The chain employs TRBV28 and TRBJ1-2, with TRBD1 matching 9 bases. The CDR3 consists of 13 residues. Per the germline V gene, CDR1 is MDHEN and CDR2 is SYDVKM. Trimming took 6 bases from V and 9 from J; bases not matched to a gene: 8. The DNA for the CDR3 is TGTGCCAGCAGCCCCCCGGGACAGGGTCGCTACACCTTC. Translation gives CASSPPGQGRYTF.

In this sample, this clone turned up once. The rearrangement joins TRBV2 to TRBJ1-1; tentative D call: TRBD1 (5 bases). The CDR3 extends over 10 amino acids. The germline V gene encodes CDR1 SNHLY and CDR2 FYNNEI. The V end was cut by 8 bases, the J end by 10 bases, with 11 bases between. DNA for the CDR3: TGTGCCAGCGAATCAGGGATAGCTTTCTTT. Encoded protein: CASESGIAFF.

This chain joins TRBV28 and TRBJ1-4, with no clear D. CDR1 and CDR2 from the germline V gene are MDHEN and SYDVKM. V was clipped by 2 bases and J by 2 bases, with 9 bases between them. The CDR3 runs to 15 residues. The CDR3 reads CASSLGRSTNEKLFF. Here the CDR3 DNA reads TGTGCCAGCAGTTTAGGTAGATCGACTAATGAAAAACTGTTTTTT.